These 4 T cell receptor beta chains were all obtained from the same sample, sequenced in a study of technical replicates of blood from several donors. Repertoires were generated with immunoSEQ multiplex PCR, while TCRdb's copy carries only in-frame clones and drops some. The sample contains over 50,000 clones, around 86% of which appear only once. Sequences were obtained from PBMCs. Receptors were obtained from a human donor in good health. Some clones in this sample may be carry-over from other donors' samples.

V gene TRBV9 combines with J gene TRBJ2-5; 9 bases match TRBD1. CDR1 is SGDLS, CDR2 YYNGEE, per germline. The CDR3 loop spans 16 amino acids. The V segment lost 2 bases and the J segment 5 bases; nucleotides outside the gene matches: 10. The CDR3 region is CASSVQPGQGMETQYF. CDR3 in DNA: TGTGCCAGCAGCGTCCAGCCGGGACAGGGAATGGAGACCCAGTACTTC.

CDR3 sequence reads: CASSRLQGRNEQFF. CDR3 nucleotide sequence: TGTGCCAGCAGCCGGCTACAGGGCCGCAATGAGCAGTTCTTC. The chain links TRBV13 to TRBJ2-1; possible D gene TRBD1, 6 bases. V dropped 5 bases and J dropped 6 bases, with 14 bases sitting between them. The CDR3 is 14 residues long. The germline V gene has CDR1 PRHDT and CDR2 FYEKMQ (reference sequence).

The rearrangement joins TRBV9 to TRBJ2-1; TRBD1 aligns across 9 bases. Germline loops: CDR1 SGDLS, CDR2 YYNGEE. J lost 5 bases, V lost 2 bases, and 5 bases had no gene match. This CDR3 comprises 15 residues. CDR3 sequence (DNA): TGTGCCAGCAGCGTTGGGACAGGGTCCCACAATGAGCAGTTCTTC. It is translated as CASSVGTGSHNEQFF.

The sample holds a few counts of this clone. The chain couples TRBV7-2 to TRBJ2-7, with TRBD2 matching over 8 bases. CDR3 length: 17 residues. Germline loops: CDR1 SGHTA, CDR2 FQGNSA. V shed 2 bases, J shed 7 bases, and the junction held 16 bases outside the gene matches. The CDR3 sequence: CASSLSGVGGGSKEQYF. CDR3 DNA sequence: TGTGCCAGCAGCTTAAGCGGGGTGGGCGGGGGGTCGAAAGAGCAGTACTTC.